Below, one T cell receptor beta chain is given with its context. Its antigen is as yet unknown. This entry is derived from a study of cytomegalovirus exposure and HLA in healthy donors. PCR involved 60 Vbeta and 13 Jbeta primers. Measured with immunoSEQ multiplex PCR; TCRdb has only the in-frame clones, and not every one. Counted here are approximately 61,000 clones, about 84% occurring once; the ten biggest clones make up 7.8%. CDR3 length: 14 amino acids. V was clipped by 3 bases and J by 2 bases; unmatched bases: 2. Germline-derived CDR1 and CDR2 are MNHNS and SASEGT. Study-level results: Later work found that TCR association rates differed between HLA loci; DRB1 had the most and HLA-C the fewest. Presence/absence comparisons presumed near-even sequencing depth among donors. The study flagged about 160 TCR beta chains as cytomegalovirus-associated.

This sequence joins TRBV6-1 and TRBJ2-7, with 9 nucleotides matching TRBD2. What was sequenced was PBMCs. The TCR comes from a man aged 18 to 29 in good health and CMV-seropositive. In nucleotides, the CDR3 is TGTGCCAGCAGTGAGCAGCGGGAGGCCTACGAGCAGTACTTC. This codes for CASSEQREAYEQYF.